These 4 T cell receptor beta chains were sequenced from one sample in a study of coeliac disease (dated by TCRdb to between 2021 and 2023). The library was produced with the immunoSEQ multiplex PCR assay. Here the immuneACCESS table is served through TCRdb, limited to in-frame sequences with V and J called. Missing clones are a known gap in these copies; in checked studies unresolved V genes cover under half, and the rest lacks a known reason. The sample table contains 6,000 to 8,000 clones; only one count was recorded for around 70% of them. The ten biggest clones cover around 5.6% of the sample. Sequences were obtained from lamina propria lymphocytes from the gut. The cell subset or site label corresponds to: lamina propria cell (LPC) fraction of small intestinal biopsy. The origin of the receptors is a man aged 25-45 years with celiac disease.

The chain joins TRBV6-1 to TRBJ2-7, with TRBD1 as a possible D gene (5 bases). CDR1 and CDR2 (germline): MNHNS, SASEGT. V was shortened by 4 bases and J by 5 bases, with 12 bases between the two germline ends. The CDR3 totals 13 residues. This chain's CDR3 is CASSAGHWDEQYF. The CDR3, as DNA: TGTGCCAGCAGTGCAGGGCATTGGGACGAGCAGTACTTC.

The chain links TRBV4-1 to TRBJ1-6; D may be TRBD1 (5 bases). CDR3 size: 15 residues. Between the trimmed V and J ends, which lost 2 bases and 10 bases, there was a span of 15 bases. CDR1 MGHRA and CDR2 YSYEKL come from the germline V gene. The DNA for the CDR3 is TGCGCCAGCAGCCAACCCAGGGCGGTTGTCTCACCCCTCCACTTT. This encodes CASSQPRAVVSPLHF.

The DNA for the CDR3 is TGTGCCAGCAGTGCGAACAGGGCCCACGAGCAGTACTTC. This translates into CASSANRAHEQYF. The chain is built from TRBV27 and TRBJ2-7; a possible D gene is TRBD1 (6 bases). Germline V lookup: CDR1 MNHEY, CDR2 SMNVEV (reference sequence). CDR3 length: 13 amino acids. The V end lost 5 bases, the J end lost 5 bases, and 13 bases lay between the germline ends.

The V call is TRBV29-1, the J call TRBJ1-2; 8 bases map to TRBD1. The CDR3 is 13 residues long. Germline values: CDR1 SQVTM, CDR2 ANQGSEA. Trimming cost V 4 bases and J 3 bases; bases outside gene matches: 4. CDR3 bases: TGCAGCGTTGGGAAGGACAGGGACTATGGCTACACCTTC. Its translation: CSVGKDRDYGYTF.